This T cell receptor (beta chain) was profiled in a study of T-cell reconstitution after alpha-beta-depleted transplantation in children. Study outcomes and limitations: When one year had passed after transplant, most T-cell counts and diversity came from newly produced T cells. Several patients had high TCRbeta diversity at day 60; it came from surviving recipient T cells and thymic progenitors. By about two months after transplant, alpha-beta T cells reportedly arose from several hundred graft clones that had expanded.

By share of the sample, this clonotype is hyperexpanded. Its antigen is not identified. The authors prepared the TCRbeta library with unique molecular identifiers. Using its own MiXCR run on the PCR reads, TCRdb lists one record per CDR3 protein. The sample lists over 45,000 distinct CDR3 sequences, around 9% seen once, with 25% to 30% in the top ten. The TCR was taken from a male patient between 2 and 10 years old who had a stem cell transplant for chronic granulomatous disease, so the T cells may come from the graft donor. Sequenced here: PBMCs, mostly from graft donor cells, sampled 60 days after TCRalphabeta/CD19-depleted stem cell transplant.

The CDR3: CASSPAESSYNEQFF. In DNA form, the CDR3 reads TGTGCCAGCAGTCCAGCGGAGAGCTCCTACAATGAGCAGTTCTTC. The V call is TRBV27, the J call TRBJ2-1; D might be TRBD2 (5 bases). Germline V CDR1 and CDR2: MNHEY, SMNVEV (reference sequence). The CDR3 contains 15 residues. The V end was cut by 5 bases, the J end by 0 bases, with 11 bases between.